Following are 15 T cell receptor beta chains from one sample sequenced in a study of cytomegalovirus exposure and HLA in healthy donors. The PCR made use of 60 Vbeta and 13 Jbeta primers. The assay was immunoSEQ multiplex PCR, and TCRdb's table has in-frame clones only and misses some. Altogether fewer than 250,000 clones are present, around four fifths being singletons, with the ten largest covering 3.8%. The specimen was PBMCs. The receptors were gathered from a male donor in good health and CMV-seronegative.

This clone was counted a few times. The rearrangement uses TRBV29-1 and TRBJ1-1; D gene unclear. Germline loops: CDR1 SQVTM, CDR2 ANQGSEA. V was shortened by 4 bases and J by 0 bases, with 6 bases between the two germline ends. The CDR3 runs 12 residues. The chain's CDR3 is CSVGTVNTEAFF. CDR3 DNA: TGCAGCGTTGGCACAGTGAACACTGAAGCTTTCTTT.

CDR3 sequence (DNA): TGTGCCAGCAGTTTCGGGACTAGCGGTGCGCGCGAGCAGTACTTC. Residues: CASSFGTSGAREQYF. This chain links TRBV27 with TRBJ2-7; 11 bases are shared with TRBD2. This CDR3 has 15 residues. Germline V gene data show CDR1 as MNHEY and CDR2 as SMNVEV (reference sequence). J lost 6 bases, V lost 3 bases, and 7 bases had no gene match.

CDR3 coding DNA: TGTGCCAGCAGCTTAGGGTCAGGGGATAGTCAGCCCCAGCATTTT. It encodes CASSLGSGDSQPQHF. The chain is built from TRBV13 and TRBJ1-5, with D possibly being TRBD1 (6 bases). This CDR3 is 15 amino acids long. From germline, CDR1 is PRHDT and CDR2 FYEKMQ (reference sequence). The V end was cut by 0 bases, the J end by 6 bases, with 12 bases between.

The rearrangement uses TRBV28 and TRBJ1-2; 10 bases fit TRBD1. CDR3 length: 16 residues. The germline V gene encodes CDR1 MDHEN and CDR2 SYDVKM. V lost 2 bases and J lost 0; bases outside the gene matches: 3. The CDR3, as DNA: TGTGCCAGCAGTTTAGGGGACAGGGGCACTAACTATGGCTACACCTTC. Its translation is CASSLGDRGTNYGYTF.

V and J are TRBV23-1 and TRBJ2-3; 10 bases agree with TRBD2. TRBV23-1 counts as an open reading frame of uncertain function. This CDR3 is built from 15 residues. V dropped 8 bases and J dropped 2; count of bases not matched to a gene: 7. CDR3 bases: TGCGCCAGCTGGAGGACTAGCGGTACCACAGATACGCAGTATTTT. Translation: CASWRTSGTTDTQYF.

The V call is TRBV5-4, the J call TRBJ1-1; D ambiguous. Germline assignment: CDR1 SGHNT and CDR2 YYREEE (reference sequence). The CDR3 sequence is 15 residues long. V lost 1 base and J lost 0, with 10 bases in between. CDR3: CASSLWRAMNTEAFF. CDR3 coding DNA: TGTGCCAGCAGCTTGTGGAGGGCCATGAACACTGAAGCTTTCTTT.

The V gene is TRBV18, the J gene TRBJ1-2; tentatively, D is TRBD1 (6 bases). Trimming took 3 bases from V and 4 from J, leaving 9 bases between them. In germline, CDR1 is KGHSH, CDR2 LQKENI. CDR3 length: 13 residues. For the CDR3, the DNA is TGTGCCAGCTCACCGGACAGACTCTATGGCTACACCTTC. This codes for CASSPDRLYGYTF.

The rearrangement links TRBV7-6 to TRBJ2-7; D remains ambiguous. The germline CDR1 and CDR2 sequences are SGHVS and FNYEAQ. Trimming took off 2 bases at V and 1 base at J, with 6 bases between the two ends. The CDR3 runs 13 residues. This CDR3 reads CASSLTESYEQYF. DNA of the CDR3: TGTGCCAGCAGCTTAACAGAGTCCTACGAGCAGTACTTC.

This chain links TRBV19 with TRBJ2-7; TRBD2 is a possible D gene (6 bases). Trimming removed 9 bases at V and 11 bases at J, with 11 bases between. Per the germline V gene, CDR1 is LNHDA and CDR2 is SQIVND (reference sequence). The CDR3 is 9 amino acids. In DNA form, the CDR3 reads TGTGCCAGATGGGAGGTGGAGTACTTC. Translated: CARWEVEYF. The variable domain in full, with the rest retrieved from reference TRBV19 and TRBJ2-7, is DGGITQSPKYLFRKEGQNVTLSCEQNLNHDAMYWYRQDPGQGLRLIYYSQIVNDFQKGDIAEGYSVSREKKESFPLTVTSAQKNPTAFYLCARWEVEYFGPGTRLTVT.

The chain employs TRBV12-5 and TRBJ2-2; a weak D match, TRBD1 (6 bases). Germline CDR1 and CDR2: LGHNT and FRNRAP. The V gene lost 2 bases and the J gene lost 2 bases, with 12 bases spanning the gap. The length of the CDR3 is 16 residues. CDR3 nucleotides: TGTGCTAGTGGTTTGATACGGACAGACAACACCGGGGAGCTGTTTTTT. This sequence encodes CASGLIRTDNTGELFF.

This clone was counted a few times. The chain has TRBV21-1 and TRBJ2-7; TRBD2 is the table's D call, not checked against the DNA. TRBV21-1 constitutes a pseudogene. The CDR3 runs to 15 residues. CDR3 residues: CASTLKALETYEQYF. In nucleotides, the CDR3 is TGTGCCAGCACCCTAAAGGCCCTAGAAACCTACGAGCAGTACTTC.

This clone came up once. This rearrangement joins TRBV5-6 to TRBJ1-6; D may be TRBD1 (5 bases). Germline lookup yields CDR1 SGHDT and CDR2 YYEEEE. There are 14 residues in the CDR3. Between the trimmed V and J ends, which lost 0 bases and 15 bases, there was a span of 16 bases. CDR3 loop: CASSLVGGEENLHF. The CDR3 DNA reads as TGTGCCAGCAGCTTGGTTGGGGGGGAGGAGAACCTCCACTTT.

This clone was seen more than once but under ten times. The junction departs from the called germline gene at one end, perhaps through a read error. This chain links TRBV6-6 with TRBJ2-3; 8 bases agree with TRBD1. Germline assignment: CDR1 MNHNY and CDR2 SVGAGI (reference sequence). CDR3 length: 14 amino acids. In DNA, the CDR3 is TGTGCCAGCAGTGACTCACAGGGGGCAGATACGCAGTATTTT. Protein sequence: CASSDSQGADTQYF.

This sequence joins TRBV5-1 and TRBJ2-7; D may be TRBD1 (6 bases). CDR1 and CDR2 (germline): SGHRS, YFSETQ. Trimming left V 3 bases short and J 2 bases short, with 9 bases between. The CDR3 has 13 amino acids. The CDR3 bases are TGCGCCAGCAGCTGGGACAACCCCTACGAGCAGTACTTC. Translating gives CASSWDNPYEQYF.

This chain uses TRBV25-1 with TRBJ1-6, with D possibly TRBD1 on 6 matching bases. The V gene's germline CDR1 is MGHDK and CDR2 SYGVNS. The CDR3 is 14 residues long. Trimming shortened V by 3 bases and J by 6 bases, and 9 bases separated the two germline ends. The CDR3 region is CASSDTDSNSPLHF. The CDR3 bases are TGTGCCAGCAGTGACACGGACAGTAATTCACCCCTCCACTTT.